This T cell receptor (beta chain) was recorded in a study of shared clonotypes between healthy human individuals. General study points: Donor clonotype sharing was expected to depend on sequencing depth. A handful of donors showed sharing of approximately 5% of naive CD4 clonotypes.

Deep-level running was used for the assay. TCRdb's copy holds only in-frame clones and misses some; the assay was immunoSEQ multiplex PCR. This table has roughly 2 million clones, roughly 96% appearing once. J was trimmed by 3 bases and V by 5 bases; bases with no gene match: 6. The germline V gene has CDR1 MNHEY and CDR2 SMNVEV (reference sequence). CDR3 length equals 15 residues. Comment on this clone: The antigen remains undetermined.

Sequencing was carried out using naive CD4+ T cells sorted from blood. The subset: CD45RA+ positively selected. The chain links TRBV27 to TRBJ2-3; 9 bases match TRBD1. This TCR derives from a man in his late teens or twenties in good health. The CDR3 bases are TGTGCCAGCAGTCCTGGGGACAGGGAGACAGATACGCAGTATTTT. Residues: CASSPGDRETDTQYF.